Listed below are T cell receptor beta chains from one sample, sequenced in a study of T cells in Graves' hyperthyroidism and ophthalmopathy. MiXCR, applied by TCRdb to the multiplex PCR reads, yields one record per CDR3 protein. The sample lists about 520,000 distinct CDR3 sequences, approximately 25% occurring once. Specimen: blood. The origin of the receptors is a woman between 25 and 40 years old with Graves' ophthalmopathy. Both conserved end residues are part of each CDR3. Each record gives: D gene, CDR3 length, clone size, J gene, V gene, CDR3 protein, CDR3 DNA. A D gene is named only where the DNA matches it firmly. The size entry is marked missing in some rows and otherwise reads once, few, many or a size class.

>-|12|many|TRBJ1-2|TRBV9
CASSAGVYGYTF
TGTGCCAGCAGCGCAGGGGTCTATGGCTACACCTTC
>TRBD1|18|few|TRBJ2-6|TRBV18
CASSPPGTGRSGANVLTF
TGTGCCAGCTCACCACCGGGGACAGGGCGCTCTGGGGCCAACGTCCTGACTTTC
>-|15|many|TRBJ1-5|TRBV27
CASSLAGHPNQPQHF
TGTGCCAGCAGCTTGGCGGGACACCCCAATCAGCCCCAGCATTTT
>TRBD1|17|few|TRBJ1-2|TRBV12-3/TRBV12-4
CASSLIRLWTGMYGYTF
TGTGCCAGCAGTTTAATTCGACTATGGACAGGGATGTATGGCTACACCTTC
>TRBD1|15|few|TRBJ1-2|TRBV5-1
CASSPPTGEMSGYTF
TGCGCCAGCAGCCCACCAACAGGGGAAATGAGTGGCTACACCTTC
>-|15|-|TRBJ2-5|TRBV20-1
CSARPRLPFQETQYF
TGCAGTGCTAGACCTCGACTGCCCTTCCAAGAGACCCAGTACTTC
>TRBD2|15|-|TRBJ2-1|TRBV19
CASSGQAGGHNEQFF
TGTGCCAGTAGTGGGCAAGCGGGGGGACACAATGAGCAGTTCTTC
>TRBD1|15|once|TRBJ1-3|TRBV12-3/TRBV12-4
CASSLIQGIGNTIYF
TGTGCCAGCAGTTTAATACAGGGGATTGGAAACACCATATATTTT
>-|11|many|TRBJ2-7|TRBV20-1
CSGQSSYEQYF
TGCAGTGGCCAGAGCTCCTACGAGCAGTACTTC
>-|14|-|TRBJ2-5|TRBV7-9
CASRLDNFRETQYF
TGTGCCAGCAGACTGGACAATTTTCGGGAGACCCAGTACTTC
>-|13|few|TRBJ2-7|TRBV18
CASSRDRSSEQYF
TGTGCCAGCTCACGAGACAGGTCTTCCGAGCAGTACTTC
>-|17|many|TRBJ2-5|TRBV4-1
CASSRTGTNWGQETQYF
TGCGCCAGCAGCCGGACGGGCACCAACTGGGGACAAGAGACCCAGTACTTC
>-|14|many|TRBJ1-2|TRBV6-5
CASSYSTGVNGYTF
TGTGCCAGCAGTTACTCGACGGGAGTCAATGGCTACACCTTC
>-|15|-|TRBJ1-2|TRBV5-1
CASSPVGGANYGYTF
TGCGCCAGCAGCCCGGTGGGGGGGGCTAACTATGGCTACACCTTC
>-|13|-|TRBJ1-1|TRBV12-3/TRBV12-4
CASSPTRAYEAFF
TGTGCCAGCAGTCCAACGAGGGCTTATGAAGCTTTCTTT
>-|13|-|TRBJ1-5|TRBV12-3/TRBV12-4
CASSRGGTQAQHF
TGTGCCAGCAGTCGTGGAGGGACCCAGGCCCAGCATTTT
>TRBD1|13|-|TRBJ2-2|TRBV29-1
CSVDWGQTGELCF
TGCAGCGTTGATTGGGGACAGACCGGGGAGCTGTGTTTT
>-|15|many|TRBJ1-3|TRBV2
CASTPDGATGNTIYF
TGTGCCAGCACCCCCGACGGAGCTACTGGAAACACCATATATTTT
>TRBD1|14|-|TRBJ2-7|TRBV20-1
CSARDGTGTYEQYF
TGCAGTGCTAGAGATGGGACAGGGACCTACGAGCAGTACTTC
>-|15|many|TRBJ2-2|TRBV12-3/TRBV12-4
CASSPPDRNTGELFF
TGTGCCAGCAGTCCCCCGGACAGGAACACCGGGGAGCTGTTTTTT
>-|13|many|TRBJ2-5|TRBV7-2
CASSFGGLETQYF
TGTGCCAGCAGCTTCGGCGGGTTGGAGACCCAGTACTTC
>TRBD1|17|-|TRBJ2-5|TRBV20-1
CSAMGAKDRDLWETQYF
TGCAGTGCTATGGGGGCAAAGGACAGGGATTTATGGGAGACCCAGTACTTC
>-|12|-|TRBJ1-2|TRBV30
CAWSESWAGYTF
TGTGCCTGGAGTGAATCCTGGGCAGGCTACACCTTC
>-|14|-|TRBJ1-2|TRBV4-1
CASSQVEGVGGYTF
TGCGCCAGCAGCCAAGTAGAGGGGGTTGGAGGCTACACCTTC
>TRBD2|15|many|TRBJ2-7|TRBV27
CASSWTSGGYYEQYF
TGTGCCAGCAGTTGGACTAGCGGGGGGTACTACGAGCAGTACTTC
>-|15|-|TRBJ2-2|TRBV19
CVSSMVGTNTGELFF
TGTGTCAGTAGTATGGTAGGGACAAACACCGGGGAGCTGTTTTTT
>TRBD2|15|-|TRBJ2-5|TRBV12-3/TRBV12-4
CASSDPGLGEETQYF
TGTGCCAGCAGTGATCCGGGACTAGGGGAAGAGACCCAGTACTTC
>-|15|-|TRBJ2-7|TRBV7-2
CASSSTQGPRYEQYF
TGTGCCAGCAGCTCGACCCAGGGACCGAGATACGAGCAGTACTTC
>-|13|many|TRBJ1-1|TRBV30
CAWIRGSLAEAFF
TGTGCCTGGATACGGGGAAGTTTGGCTGAAGCTTTCTTT
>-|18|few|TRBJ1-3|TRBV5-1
CASSQRTSDRLTGNTIYF
TGCGCCAGCAGCCAACGTACCTCTGACAGGCTCACTGGAAACACCATATATTTT
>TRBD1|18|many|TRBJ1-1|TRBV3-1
CASSQDPWDSKMNTEAFF
TGTGCCAGCAGCCAAGATCCATGGGACAGCAAAATGAACACTGAAGCTTTCTTT
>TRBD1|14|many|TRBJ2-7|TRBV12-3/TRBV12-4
CASSRQGSSYEQYF
TGTGCCAGCAGCCGACAGGGGTCCTCCTACGAGCAGTACTTC
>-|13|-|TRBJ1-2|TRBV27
CASSLYPNYGYTF
TGTGCCAGCAGTTTGTACCCGAACTATGGCTACACCTTC
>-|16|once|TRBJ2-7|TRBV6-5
CASSYSLPPVSYEQYF
TGTGCCAGCAGTTACTCGCTTCCTCCCGTCTCCTACGAGCAGTACTTC
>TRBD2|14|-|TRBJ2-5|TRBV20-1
CSAGGGGNQETQYF
TGCAGTGCTGGGGGGGGGGGAAACCAAGAGACCCAGTACTTC
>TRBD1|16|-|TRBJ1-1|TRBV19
CASRPDRGRENTEAFF
TGTGCCAGTAGACCGGACAGGGGGCGCGAGAACACTGAAGCTTTCTTT
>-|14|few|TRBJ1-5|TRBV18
CTSSLQQSNQPQHF
TGTACCAGCTCATTACAGCAATCCAATCAGCCCCAGCATTTT
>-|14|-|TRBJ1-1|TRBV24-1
CATSDSRGSTEAFF
TGTGCCACCAGTGACTCCAGGGGATCCACTGAAGCTTTCTTT
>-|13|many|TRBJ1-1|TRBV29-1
CSGGGRENTEAFF
TGCAGCGGGGGGGGCAGGGAAAACACTGAAGCTTTCTTT
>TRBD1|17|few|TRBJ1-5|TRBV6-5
CASNSRGGQRGNQPQHF
TGTGCCAGCAATTCAAGGGGGGGACAGAGGGGCAATCAGCCCCAGCATTTT
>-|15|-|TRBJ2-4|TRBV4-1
CASSQVGQANNIQYF
TGCGCCAGCAGCCAAGTCGGGCAGGCCAATAACATTCAGTACTTC
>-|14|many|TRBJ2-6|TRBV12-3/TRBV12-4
CASRREPGANVLTF
TGTGCCAGCAGGAGGGAGCCCGGGGCCAACGTCCTGACTTTC
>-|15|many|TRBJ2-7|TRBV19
CASSLQGGTSYEQYF
TGTGCCAGTAGTCTTCAGGGGGGAACGTCGTACGAGCAGTACTTC
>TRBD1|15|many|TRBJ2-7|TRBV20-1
CSASPGRGFTYEQYF
TGCAGTGCTAGCCCCGGCAGGGGGTTCACCTACGAGCAGTACTTC
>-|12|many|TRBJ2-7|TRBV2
CASRGTGDEQYF
TGTGCCAGCAGGGGGACGGGCGACGAGCAGTACTTC
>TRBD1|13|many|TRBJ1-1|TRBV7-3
CASSASPGGEAFF
TGTGCCAGCAGCGCCTCTCCAGGGGGCGAAGCTTTCTTT
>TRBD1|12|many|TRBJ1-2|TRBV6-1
CASNDRGWGYTF
TGTGCCAGCAATGACAGGGGTTGGGGCTACACCTTC
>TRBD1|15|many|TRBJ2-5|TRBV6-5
CASSYSWTGSETQYF
TGTGCCAGCAGTTACTCGTGGACAGGGTCCGAGACCCAGTACTTC
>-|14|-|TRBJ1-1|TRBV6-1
CASKLMERNTEAFF
TGTGCCAGCAAACTAATGGAGCGGAACACTGAAGCTTTCTTT
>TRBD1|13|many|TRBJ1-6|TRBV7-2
CASSGTGVSPLHF
TGTGCCAGCAGCGGGACAGGAGTTTCACCCCTCCACTTT